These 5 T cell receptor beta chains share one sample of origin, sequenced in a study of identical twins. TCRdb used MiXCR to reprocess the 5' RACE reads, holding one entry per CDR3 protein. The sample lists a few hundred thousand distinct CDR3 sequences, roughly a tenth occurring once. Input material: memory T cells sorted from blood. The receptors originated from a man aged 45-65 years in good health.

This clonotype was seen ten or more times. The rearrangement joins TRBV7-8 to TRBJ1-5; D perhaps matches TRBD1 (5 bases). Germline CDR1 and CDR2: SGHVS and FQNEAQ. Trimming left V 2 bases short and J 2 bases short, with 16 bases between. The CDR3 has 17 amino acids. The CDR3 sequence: CASSLNGRGSGNQPQHF. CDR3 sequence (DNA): TGTGCCAGCAGCTTAAATGGGAGGGGAAGTGGCAATCAGCCCCAGCATTTT.

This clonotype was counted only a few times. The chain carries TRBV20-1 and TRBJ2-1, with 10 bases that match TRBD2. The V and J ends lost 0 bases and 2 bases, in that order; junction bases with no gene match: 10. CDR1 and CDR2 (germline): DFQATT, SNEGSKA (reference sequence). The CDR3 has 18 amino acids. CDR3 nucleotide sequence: TGCAGTGCTAGAGATCTCCCTAGCGGGAGTGGGGCCTACAATGAGCAGTTCTTC. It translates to CSARDLPSGSGAYNEQFF.

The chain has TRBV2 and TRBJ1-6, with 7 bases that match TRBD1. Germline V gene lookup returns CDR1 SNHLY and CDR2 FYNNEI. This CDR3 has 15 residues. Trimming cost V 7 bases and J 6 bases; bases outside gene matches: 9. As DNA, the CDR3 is TGTGCCAGCACTCTAACAGGGGCAGGTAATTCACCCCTCCACTTT. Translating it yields CASTLTGAGNSPLHF.

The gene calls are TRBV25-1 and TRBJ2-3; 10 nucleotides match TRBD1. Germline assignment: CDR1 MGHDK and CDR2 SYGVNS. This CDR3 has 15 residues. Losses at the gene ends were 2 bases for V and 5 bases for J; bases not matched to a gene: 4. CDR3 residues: CASSEPGTGVDTQYF. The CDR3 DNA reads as TGTGCCAGCAGTGAACCAGGGACAGGGGTAGATACGCAGTATTTT.

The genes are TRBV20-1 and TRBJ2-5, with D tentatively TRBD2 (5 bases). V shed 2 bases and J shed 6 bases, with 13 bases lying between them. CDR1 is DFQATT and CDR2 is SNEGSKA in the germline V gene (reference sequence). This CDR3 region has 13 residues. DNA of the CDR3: TGCAGTGCTAGACCGGACTCCAGGCAGACCCAGTACTTC. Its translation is CSARPDSRQTQYF.